This T cell receptor (beta chain) is drawn from a study of T-cell memory formation after mild COVID-19. Study-wide results and caveats: Some clones that responded turned up in pre-infection memory, which suggests that cross-reactive memory joined in. Contracting clones from day 15 to 85 showed balanced CD4/CD8; later expanders favored CD4+.

CDR1 and CDR2 (germline): KGHSH, LQKENI. The junction had 7 bases not matched to a gene; V was cut back by 3 bases and J by 11 bases. This CDR3 has 15 residues. Concerning this clonotype: Antigen unknown.

5'RACE primed from the constant segment yielded TCR alpha and TCR beta cDNA libraries bearing sample barcodes and UMIs. TCRdb itself ran the 5' RACE reads through MiXCR, one entry per CDR3 protein. The sample has roughly 560,000 distinct CDR3 sequences, just over 20% seen once. The gene calls are TRBV18 and TRBJ2-3; 14 nucleotides line up with TRBD2. Sequenced sample: PBMCs or a T cell subset sorted from them (not recorded which). This TCR was sampled from an adult woman who had mild COVID-19 (a few samples of this study predate the infection). Cell type and time point are not known. The CDR3 sequence: CASSPRTSGRTKQYF. In DNA, the CDR3 is TGTGCCAGCTCACCCAGGACTAGCGGGAGGACCAAGCAGTATTTT.